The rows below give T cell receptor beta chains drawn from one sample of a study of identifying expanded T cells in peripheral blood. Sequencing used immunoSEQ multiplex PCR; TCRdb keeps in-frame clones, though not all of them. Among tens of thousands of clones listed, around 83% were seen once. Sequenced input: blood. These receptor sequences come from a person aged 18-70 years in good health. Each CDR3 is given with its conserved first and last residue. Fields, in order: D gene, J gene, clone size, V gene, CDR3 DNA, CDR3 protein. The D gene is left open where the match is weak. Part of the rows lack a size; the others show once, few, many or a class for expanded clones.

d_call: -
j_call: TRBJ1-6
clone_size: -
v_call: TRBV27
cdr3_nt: TGTGCCAGCAGTTTGGGCTATGGTAATTCACCCCTCCACTTT
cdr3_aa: CASSLGYGNSPLHF

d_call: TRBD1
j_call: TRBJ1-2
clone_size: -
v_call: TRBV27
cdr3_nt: TGTGCCAGCAGTTTGAGCGGGACAGGGGGCGCCGGCTATGGCTACACCTTC
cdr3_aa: CASSLSGTGGAGYGYTF

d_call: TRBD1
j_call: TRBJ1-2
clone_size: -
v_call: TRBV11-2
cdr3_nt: TGTGCCAGCAGCCCTTCAGGGGGCTTTGTTGGCTACACCTTC
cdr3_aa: CASSPSGGFVGYTF

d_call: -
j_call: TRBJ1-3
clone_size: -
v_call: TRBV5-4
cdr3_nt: TGTGCCAGCAGCTTGCAGGGCTCTGGAAACACCATATATTTT
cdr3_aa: CASSLQGSGNTIYF

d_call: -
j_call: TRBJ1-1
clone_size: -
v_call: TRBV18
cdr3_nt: TGTGCCAGCTCACCCAGGGACCCTGAAGCTTTCTTT
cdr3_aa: CASSPRDPEAFF

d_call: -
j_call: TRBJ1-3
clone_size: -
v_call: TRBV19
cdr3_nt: TGTGCCAGTAGTTCAATTTTTGGACGGAACTCTGGAAACACCATATATTTT
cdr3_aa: CASSSIFGRNSGNTIYF

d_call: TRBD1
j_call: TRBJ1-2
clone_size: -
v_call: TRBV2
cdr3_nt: TGTGCCAGCAGTCCGGGACAGACTATAGGCTACACCTTC
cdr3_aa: CASSPGQTIGYTF

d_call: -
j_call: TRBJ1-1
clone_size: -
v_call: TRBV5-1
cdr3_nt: TGCGCCAGCAGCTTGGGGACCACAACGAACACTGAAGCTTTCTTT
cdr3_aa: CASSLGTTTNTEAFF

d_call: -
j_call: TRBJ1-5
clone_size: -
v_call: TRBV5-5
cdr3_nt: TGTGCCAGCAGCTCCCCGGGCATACAAAATCAGCCCCAGCATTTT
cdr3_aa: CASSSPGIQNQPQHF

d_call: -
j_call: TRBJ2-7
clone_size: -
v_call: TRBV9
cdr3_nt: TGTGCCAGCAGCGGTGGAGGGGAGCAGTACTTC
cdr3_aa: CASSGGGEQYF

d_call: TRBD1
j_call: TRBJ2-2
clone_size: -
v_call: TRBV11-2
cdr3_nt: TGTGCCAGCAGCCCCCGGACAGGGGCGAACACCGGGGAGCTGTTTTTT
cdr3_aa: CASSPRTGANTGELFF

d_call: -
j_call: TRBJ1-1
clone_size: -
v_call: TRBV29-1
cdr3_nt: TGCAGCGTTGACGGCAGGGTCGCAGTCCGGGAAGCTTTCTTT
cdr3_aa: CSVDGRVAVREAFF

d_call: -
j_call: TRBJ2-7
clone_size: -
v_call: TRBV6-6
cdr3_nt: TGTGCCAGCAGTTACTCGAGGGACAACTCCTACGAGCAGTACTTC
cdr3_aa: CASSYSRDNSYEQYF

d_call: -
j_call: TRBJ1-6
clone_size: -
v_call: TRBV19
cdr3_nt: TGTGCCAGCGCAACCACTTACAGGGTAGAGGACTCACCCCTCCACTTT
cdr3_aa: CASATTYRVEDSPLHF

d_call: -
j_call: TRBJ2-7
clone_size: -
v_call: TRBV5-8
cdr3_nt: TGTGCCAGCAGCTTGTCTCGGGGGAATCTAAAGATGTACGAGCAGTACTTC
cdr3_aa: CASSLSRGNLKMYEQYF

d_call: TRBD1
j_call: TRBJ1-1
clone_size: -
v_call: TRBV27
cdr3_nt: TGTGCCAGCAGTTTGAACAGGGGAGACACTGAAGCTTTCTTT
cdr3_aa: CASSLNRGDTEAFF

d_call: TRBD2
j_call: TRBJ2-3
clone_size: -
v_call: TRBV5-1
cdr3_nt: TGCGCCAGCAGCTGGTCAGCGGGGAGCACAGATACGCAGTATTTT
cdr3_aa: CASSWSAGSTDTQYF

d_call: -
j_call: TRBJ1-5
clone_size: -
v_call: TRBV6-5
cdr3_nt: TGTGCCAGCAGAAGTACAGGGAATAGCAATCAGCCCCAGCATTTT
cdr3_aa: CASRSTGNSNQPQHF

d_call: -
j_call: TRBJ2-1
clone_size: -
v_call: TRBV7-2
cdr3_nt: TGTGCCAGCAGTACCCGTCCCCATACAGGAAACAATGAGCAGTTCTTC
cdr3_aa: CASSTRPHTGNNEQFF

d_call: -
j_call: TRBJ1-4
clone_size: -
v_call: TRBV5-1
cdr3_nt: TGCGCCAGCAGCCGAAACGGACCAACTAATGAAAAACTGTTTTTT
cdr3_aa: CASSRNGPTNEKLFF

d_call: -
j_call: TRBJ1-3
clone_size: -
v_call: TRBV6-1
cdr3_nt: TGTGCCAGCAGTGAAGCGCACGGTACATCTGGAAACACCATATATTTT
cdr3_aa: CASSEAHGTSGNTIYF

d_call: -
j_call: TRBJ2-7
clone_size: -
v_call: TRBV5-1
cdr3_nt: TGCGCCAGCAACTTTTCCCCCTCCTACGAGCAGTACTTC
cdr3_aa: CASNFSPSYEQYF

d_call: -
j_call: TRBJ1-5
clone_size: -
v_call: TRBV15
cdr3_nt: TGTGCCACCAGCAGAGAAGCGGGGGGGCTGGGTCAGCCCCAGCATTTT
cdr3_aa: CATSREAGGLGQPQHF

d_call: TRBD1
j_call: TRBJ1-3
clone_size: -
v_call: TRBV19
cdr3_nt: TGTGCCAGTACCGAAGGCCAGGGGGCGCGCACCATATATTTT
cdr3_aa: CASTEGQGARTIYF

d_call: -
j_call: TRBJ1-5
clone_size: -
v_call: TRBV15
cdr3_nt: TGTGCCACCAGCAGAGATATCGTTGGGCAGCCCCAGCATTTT
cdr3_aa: CATSRDIVGQPQHF

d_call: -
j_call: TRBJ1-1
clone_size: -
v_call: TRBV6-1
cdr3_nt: TGTGCCAGCAGCGAGGGCCGTTCTATTCGAGCTTTCTTT
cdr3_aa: CASSEGRSIRAFF

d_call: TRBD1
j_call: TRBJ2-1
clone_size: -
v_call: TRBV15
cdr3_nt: TGTGCCACCAGCAGAGCCATGGACAGGGTGGAGGAGCAGTTCTTC
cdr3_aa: CATSRAMDRVEEQFF

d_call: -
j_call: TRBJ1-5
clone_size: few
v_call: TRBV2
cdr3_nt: TGTGCCAGCATCGGGAGCGGGTCCGATCAGCCCCAGCATTTT
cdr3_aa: CASIGSGSDQPQHF

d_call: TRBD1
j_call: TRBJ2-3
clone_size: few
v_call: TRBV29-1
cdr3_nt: TGCAGCGTTGAACGCACAGGGGGCACAGATACGCAGTATTTT
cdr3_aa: CSVERTGGTDTQYF

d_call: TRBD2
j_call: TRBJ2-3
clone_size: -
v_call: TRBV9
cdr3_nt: TGTGCCAGCAGCAGTACTAGCGGGGGGGGCACAGATACGCAGTATTTT
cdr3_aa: CASSSTSGGGTDTQYF

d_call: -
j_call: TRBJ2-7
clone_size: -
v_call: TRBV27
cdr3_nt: TGTGCCAGCAGTATTAGAGGGGACTACGAGCAGTACTTC
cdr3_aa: CASSIRGDYEQYF

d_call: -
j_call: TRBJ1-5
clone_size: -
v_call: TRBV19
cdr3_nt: TGTGCCAGTAGTATAGGTAATCAGCCCCAGCATTTT
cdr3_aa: CASSIGNQPQHF

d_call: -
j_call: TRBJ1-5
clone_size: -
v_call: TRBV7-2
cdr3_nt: TGTGCCAGCAGCTTTGGACCCTTCGTTGGCAATCAGCCCCAGCATTTT
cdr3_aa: CASSFGPFVGNQPQHF

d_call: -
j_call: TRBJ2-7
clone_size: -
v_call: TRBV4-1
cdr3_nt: TGCGCCAGCAGGCCTGCCGGCCGGACTTCCTACGAGCAGTACTTC
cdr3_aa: CASRPAGRTSYEQYF

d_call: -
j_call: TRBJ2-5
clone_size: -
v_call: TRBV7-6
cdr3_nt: TGTGCCAGCAGCTTACAGGGCCAGACCCAGTACTTC
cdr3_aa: CASSLQGQTQYF

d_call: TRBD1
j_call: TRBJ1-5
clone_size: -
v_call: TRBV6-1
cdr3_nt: TGTGCCAGCTTTAGATCGGACAGGGTGGATCAGCCCCAGCATTTT
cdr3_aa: CASFRSDRVDQPQHF

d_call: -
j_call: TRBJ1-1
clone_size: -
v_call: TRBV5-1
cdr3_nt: TGCGCCAGCAGCCTTCAAGGGGGGCGGATGGGCACTGAAGCTTTCTTT
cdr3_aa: CASSLQGGRMGTEAFF

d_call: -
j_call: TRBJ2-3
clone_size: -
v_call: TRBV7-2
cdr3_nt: TGTGCCAGCAGCTCCTGGACGGTTAGCACAGATACGCAGTATTTT
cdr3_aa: CASSSWTVSTDTQYF